This is a list of T cell receptor beta chains from one sample in a study of beta chain features in type 1 diabetes. The data were produced by immunoSEQ multiplex PCR, yet TCRdb's version contains in-frame clones alone and is incomplete. This sample yields 150,000 to 200,000 clones, of which about 9% are seen a single time; around 0.64% belongs to the top ten. The sequenced material came from central memory CD4+ T cells from blood. The receptors come from a woman younger than 45 with type 1 diabetes. CDR3s include the opening cysteine and the closing phenylalanine or tryptophan. The order of the fields is CDR3 protein, CDR3 DNA, J gene, D gene, clone size, V gene. D genes are given only for firm matches. Clone size is stated in some rows and not others, as once, few, many or a class when expanded.

CASSFSTYNEQFF	TGTGCCAGCAGCTTTAGTACCTACAATGAGCAGTTCTTC	TRBJ2-1	NA	few	TRBV7-9
CASSLSPQGAGETQYF	TGTGCCAGCAGTTTATCGCCTCAGGGGGCTGGGGAGACCCAGTACTTC	TRBJ2-5	TRBD1	few	TRBV27
CASSFTGPQKGYTF	TGTGCCAGCAGCTTTACGGGTCCACAAAAAGGCTACACCTTC	TRBJ1-2	NA	NA	TRBV5-4
CASSYSGGRVYNEQFF	TGTGCCAGCAGTTACTCTGGCGGGAGGGTATACAATGAGCAGTTCTTC	TRBJ2-1	TRBD2	NA	TRBV6-7
CASRDRARSGANVLTF	TGTGCCAGTAGGGACAGGGCGCGCTCTGGGGCCAACGTCCTGACTTTC	TRBJ2-6	TRBD1	few	TRBV19
CASRDRDRGLGVQFF	TGCGCCAGCAGAGACCGGGACAGGGGGCTTGGAGTGCAGTTCTTC	TRBJ2-1	TRBD1	few	TRBV5-1
CAWAIGGATQYF	TGTGCCTGGGCCATAGGGGGGGCCACGCAGTATTTT	TRBJ2-3	NA	NA	TRBV30
CASSLAGGPYNEQFF	TGTGCCAGCAGCTTAGCGGGAGGCCCCTACAATGAGCAGTTCTTC	TRBJ2-1	TRBD2	NA	TRBV2
CASSFLGRGDEQFF	TGTGCCAGCAGTTTTCTGGGTCGAGGCGATGAGCAGTTCTTC	TRBJ2-1	NA	NA	TRBV27
CASSPTPGQMDNEQFF	TGTGCCAGCAGCCCCACACCGGGACAGATGGACAATGAGCAGTTCTTC	TRBJ2-1	TRBD1	few	TRBV7-9
CSVAGTQGAGYGYTF	TGCAGCGTTGCGGGCACACAGGGGGCCGGATATGGCTACACCTTC	TRBJ1-2	TRBD1	few	TRBV29-1
CATVRKGENYGYTF	TGTGCCACAGTACGAAAGGGGGAGAACTATGGCTACACCTTC	TRBJ1-2	NA	few	TRBV11-2
CASRTQGYNGYTF	TGTGCCAGCAGGACGCAGGGTTACAATGGCTACACCTTC	TRBJ1-2	NA	few	TRBV6-5
CASSLGTASGSLYEQYF	TGTGCCAGCAGCTTAGGGACAGCTAGCGGGAGTCTCTACGAGCAGTACTTC	TRBJ2-7	TRBD2	few	TRBV7-9
CASTSRGTLGDEQYF	TGTGCCAGTACCTCCAGGGGCACCTTAGGGGACGAGCAGTACTTC	TRBJ2-7	NA	few	TRBV9
CASTEITHQPQHF	TGTGCCAGCACCGAAATAACTCATCAGCCCCAGCATTTT	TRBJ1-5	NA	few	TRBV2
CAWNRLNTEAFF	TGTGCCTGGAACAGACTGAACACTGAAGCTTTCTTT	TRBJ1-1	NA	NA	TRBV30
CASSLPGQGGEKLFF	TGTGCCAGCAGCTTACCGGGACAGGGCGGTGAAAAACTGTTTTTT	TRBJ1-4	TRBD1	few	TRBV11-2
CASASERGNTEAFF	TGTGCCAGCGCCTCGGAAAGGGGTAACACTGAAGCTTTCTTT	TRBJ1-1	NA	NA	TRBV18
CASSSDPDRAVTEAFF	TGTGCCAGCAGTTCGGACCCGGACAGGGCGGTCACTGAAGCTTTCTTT	TRBJ1-1	TRBD1	few	TRBV27
CSVDRAGGDNEQFF	TGCAGCGTTGATCGGGCGGGAGGGGACAATGAGCAGTTCTTC	TRBJ2-1	TRBD2	few	TRBV29-1
CASSQGGPNEKLFF	TGTGCCAGCAGCCAGGGTGGGCCTAATGAAAAACTGTTTTTT	TRBJ1-4	NA	few	TRBV5-4
CASSFSGSADTQYF	TGTGCCAGCAGCTTTAGCGGGAGCGCAGATACGCAGTATTTT	TRBJ2-3	TRBD2	NA	TRBV7-9
CASSPDRRETQYF	TGTGCCAGCTCACCAGACAGGAGAGAGACCCAGTACTTC	TRBJ2-5	NA	few	TRBV18
CASRDPRGGNTEAFF	TGTGCCAGCAGAGACCCAAGGGGAGGAAACACTGAAGCTTTCTTT	TRBJ1-1	NA	few	TRBV7-9
CASSRDTTYEQYF	TGTGCCAGCAGCCGGGACACCACCTACGAGCAGTACTTC	TRBJ2-7	NA	NA	TRBV5-4
CASSKRTGGYYNEQFF	TGCGCCAGCAGCAAACGGACAGGGGGCTACTACAATGAGCAGTTCTTC	TRBJ2-1	TRBD1	NA	TRBV4-1
CASSPSAGRGYGYTF	TGCGCCAGCAGCCCTTCGGCAGGGCGTGGCTATGGCTACACCTTC	TRBJ1-2	NA	NA	TRBV5-1
CASSAPTGDSNQPQHF	TGTGCCAGCAGTGCACCGACAGGGGATAGCAATCAGCCCCAGCATTTT	TRBJ1-5	TRBD1	NA	TRBV6-1
CASSEETQPQHF	TGTGCCAGCTCAGAGGAAACTCAGCCCCAGCATTTT	TRBJ1-5	NA	NA	TRBV18
CASSFQIRTSGSSGTQYF	TGTGCCAGCAGCTTTCAAATCAGGACTAGCGGGAGTAGTGGGACCCAGTACTTC	TRBJ2-5	TRBD2	few	TRBV5-4
CASTHAGFRAPYEQYF	TGTGCCAGCACTCATGCCGGGTTCAGGGCCCCCTACGAGCAGTACTTC	TRBJ2-7	NA	NA	TRBV6-6
CASSYRTAHYEQYF	TGTGCCAGCAGTTACCGGACAGCCCATTACGAGCAGTACTTC	TRBJ2-7	NA	NA	TRBV28
CASSQVTRYQETQYF	TGCGCCAGCAGCCAAGTAACCCGGTACCAAGAGACCCAGTACTTC	TRBJ2-5	NA	many	TRBV4-1
CASSYSQGSYEQYF	TGTGCCAGCAGCTACAGTCAGGGGTCCTACGAGCAGTACTTC	TRBJ2-7	NA	NA	TRBV7-6
CASRGRAEKLFF	TGTGCCAGCAGGGGGAGGGCCGAAAAACTGTTTTTT	TRBJ1-4	NA	NA	TRBV2
CASSLGWTPGLGYEQYF	TGTGCCAGCAGCTTGGGGTGGACACCCGGACTAGGATACGAGCAGTACTTC	TRBJ2-7	TRBD2	few	TRBV5-6
CASYEQGFNTEAFF	TGTGCCAGTTACGAACAGGGATTTAACACTGAAGCTTTCTTT	TRBJ1-1	NA	NA	TRBV28
CASSEDWGRGGYTF	TGTGCCAGCAGTGAAGATTGGGGCAGGGGAGGCTACACCTTC	TRBJ1-2	NA	few	TRBV2
CASSRTGAGANVLTF	TGCGCCAGCAGCCGTACAGGGGCCGGGGCCAACGTCCTGACTTTC	TRBJ2-6	TRBD1	NA	TRBV5-1
CAWSTKTGVNEKLFF	TGTGCCTGGAGTACAAAGACAGGGGTTAATGAAAAACTGTTTTTT	TRBJ1-4	TRBD1	few	TRBV30
CTSSQNRGLAGGKDTQYF	TGCACCAGCAGCCAAAATCGGGGACTAGCGGGAGGTAAAGATACGCAGTATTTT	TRBJ2-3	NA	NA	TRBV1
CASSQNGADTQYF	TGTGCCAGCAGCCAAAACGGGGCAGATACGCAGTATTTT	TRBJ2-3	NA	NA	TRBV14
CASSAQGASGSKGETQYF	TGTGCCAGCAGTGCCCAAGGGGCTAGCGGGAGTAAAGGAGAGACCCAGTACTTC	TRBJ2-5	TRBD2	NA	TRBV28
CSAAGQGWDTEAFF	TGCAGCGCGGCTGGACAGGGTTGGGACACTGAAGCTTTCTTT	TRBJ1-1	TRBD1	few	TRBV29-1
CASSEQALQVGRSYGYTF	TGTGCCAGCTCAGAACAAGCTTTACAGGTCGGGCGGTCCTATGGCTACACCTTC	TRBJ1-2	NA	few	TRBV18
CASSLGGPGKGETQYF	TGTGCCAGCAGCTTAGGAGGTCCGGGAAAAGGAGAGACCCAGTACTTC	TRBJ2-5	NA	NA	TRBV7-9
CSGGGVQETQYF	TGCAGCGGCGGAGGAGTACAAGAGACCCAGTACTTC	TRBJ2-5	NA	few	TRBV29-1